The clone carrying this T cell receptor beta chain was detected a few times. Trimming shortened V by 4 bases and J by 5 bases, and 12 bases separated the two germline ends. CDR1 and CDR2 (germline): SGDLS, YYNGEE. The CDR3 is 13 amino acids. The PCR was carried out with 60 Vbeta primers and 13 Jbeta primers. Generated by immunoSEQ multiplex PCR, the TCRdb table keeps only in-frame clones and is missing some. The table includes some 150,000 clones, about 85% detected once. The sample is drawn from a study of cytomegalovirus exposure and HLA in healthy donors. The clonotype was recovered from a woman in her forties or fifties in good health and CMV-seropositive. The chain uses TRBV9 and TRBJ2-5; D is perhaps TRBD2 (5 bases). The sample taken for sequencing was PBMCs. The CDR3 nucleotides read TGTGCCAGCAGCCCCGGGGTCAGGGAGACCCAGTACTTC. Protein product: CASSPGVRETQYF.